A single sample is the source of the 12 T cell receptor beta chains below, sequenced in a study of cytomegalovirus exposure and HLA in healthy donors. The PCR had 60 Vbeta and 13 Jbeta primers. Sequencing was performed with immunoSEQ multiplex PCR; in TCRdb, only in-frame clones are kept and a portion is missing. Seen here are 200,000 to 250,000 clones, over 80% observed once, and the top ten hold 0.71%. Sequenced input: PBMCs. Every receptor here comes from a boy aged 2 to 9 in good health and CMV-seronegative.

The chain has TRBV13 and TRBJ1-2; no definite D call. CDR3 size: 14 residues. Germline V lookup: CDR1 PRHDT, CDR2 FYEKMQ (reference sequence). Trimming left V 1 base short and J 4 bases short, with 10 bases between. The CDR3 here is CASSLDKSRYGYTF. The CDR3 DNA sequence: TGTGCCAGCAGCTTAGATAAGAGCCGCTATGGCTACACCTTC.

The V and J genes are TRBV5-1 and TRBJ2-7, with D perhaps matching TRBD1 (6 bases). CDR1 is SGHRS, CDR2 YFSETQ, per germline. V shed 0 bases and J shed 7 bases, with 11 bases lying between them. The CDR3 contains 13 residues. The CDR3 here is CASSLDRAEEQYF. The CDR3 DNA sequence: TGCGCCAGCAGCTTGGACAGGGCGGAGGAGCAGTACTTC.

The chain is built from TRBV6-1 and TRBJ1-1, with TRBD1 matching 7 bases. After removal of 0 bases from V and 0 bases from J, the junction contained 10 bases not matched to a gene. This CDR3 is 18 amino acids long. From germline, CDR1 is MNHNS and CDR2 SASEGT. CDR3 residues: CASSEAISGQQLNTEAFF. DNA for the CDR3: TGTGCCAGCAGTGAAGCGATTTCGGGACAGCAACTGAACACTGAAGCTTTCTTT.

The rearrangement joins TRBV9 to TRBJ2-5; 7 bases agree with TRBD1. Germline lookup yields CDR1 SGDLS and CDR2 YYNGEE. The ends lost 5 bases at V and 5 bases at J; junction bases unmatched: 3. The CDR3 is 12 residues long. The CDR3 reads CASSTGDETQYF. The CDR3 nucleotides read TGTGCCAGCAGTACAGGGGACGAGACCCAGTACTTC.

This chain's CDR3 is CASSVLPGLAGGPDEQFF. CDR3 DNA sequence: TGTGCCAGCAGCGTTCTGCCGGGACTAGCGGGGGGGCCCGATGAGCAGTTCTTC. The chain is built from TRBV27 and TRBJ2-1, with 16 bases fitting TRBD2. V dropped 6 bases and J dropped 8; count of bases not matched to a gene: 13. This CDR3 comprises 18 residues. In germline, CDR1 is MNHEY, CDR2 SMNVEV (reference sequence).

The chain couples TRBV7-6 to TRBJ1-1; D gene uncertain. The V and J ends lost 8 bases and 0 bases respectively, with 13 bases between them. The germline V gene has CDR1 SGHVS and CDR2 FNYEAQ. This CDR3 is built from 14 residues. CDR3: CASGFAGLNTEAFF. Here the CDR3 DNA reads TGTGCCAGCGGATTCGCAGGCCTGAACACTGAAGCTTTCTTT.

The V and J genes are TRBV27 and TRBJ2-5, with 7 bases lining up with TRBD1. Germline-derived CDR1 and CDR2 are MNHEY and SMNVEV (reference sequence). This CDR3 has 16 amino acids. V was pared by 2 bases and J by 4 bases, with 10 bases of the junction left unmatched. The CDR3, as DNA: TGTGCCAGCAGTTTACTAGCAGGGGGTATAGGAGAGACCCAGTACTTC. This encodes CASSLLAGGIGETQYF.

J is TRBJ2-7 and V is TRBV2; TRBD1 agrees at 9 bases. CDR1 and CDR2 from the germline V gene are SNHLY and FYNNEI. V dropped 6 bases and J dropped 5; count of bases not matched to a gene: 2. The CDR3 runs 12 residues. The CDR3 nucleotides are TGTGCCAGCAGGGACAGGGGCGACGAGCAGTACTTC. This sequence encodes CASRDRGDEQYF.

This rearrangement joins TRBV7-9 to TRBJ1-2; TRBD1 is a possible D gene (6 bases). V was trimmed by 5 bases and J by 5 bases, leaving 12 bases between them. The CDR3 has 13 residues. Germline-derived CDR1 and CDR2 are SEHNR and FQNEAQ (reference sequence). For the CDR3, the DNA is TGTGCCAGCAGCCACGGGGACATTTATGGCTACACCTTC. It codes for CASSHGDIYGYTF.

This clone was picked up one time. The chain couples TRBV2 to TRBJ2-1; D not resolved. The V end lost 1 base, the J end lost 0 bases, and 7 bases lay between the germline ends. Germline V CDR1 and CDR2: SNHLY, FYNNEI. The CDR3 has 15 amino acids. The CDR3 is CASSEERSSYNEQFF. The CDR3 nucleotides are TGTGCCAGCAGTGAAGAACGGAGCTCCTACAATGAGCAGTTCTTC.

The chain couples TRBV19 to TRBJ1-5; no clear D. CDR1 and CDR2 (germline): LNHDA, SQIVND (reference sequence). The CDR3 contains 12 residues. Trimming took off 8 bases at V and 2 bases at J, with 7 bases between the two ends. The CDR3 protein is CASVAGNQPQHF. In nucleotides, the CDR3 is TGTGCCAGTGTGGCGGGCAATCAGCCCCAGCATTTT.

CDR3 region: CASSSKIAGVGNEQFF. In nucleotides, the CDR3 is TGTGCCAGCAGCTCGAAGATAGCGGGAGTGGGAAATGAGCAGTTCTTC. J is TRBJ2-1 and V is TRBV7-9; 9 positions agree with TRBD2. From germline, CDR1 is SEHNR and CDR2 FQNEAQ (reference sequence). The CDR3 spans 16 residues. Losses at the gene ends were 4 bases for V and 7 bases for J; bases not matched to a gene: 11.